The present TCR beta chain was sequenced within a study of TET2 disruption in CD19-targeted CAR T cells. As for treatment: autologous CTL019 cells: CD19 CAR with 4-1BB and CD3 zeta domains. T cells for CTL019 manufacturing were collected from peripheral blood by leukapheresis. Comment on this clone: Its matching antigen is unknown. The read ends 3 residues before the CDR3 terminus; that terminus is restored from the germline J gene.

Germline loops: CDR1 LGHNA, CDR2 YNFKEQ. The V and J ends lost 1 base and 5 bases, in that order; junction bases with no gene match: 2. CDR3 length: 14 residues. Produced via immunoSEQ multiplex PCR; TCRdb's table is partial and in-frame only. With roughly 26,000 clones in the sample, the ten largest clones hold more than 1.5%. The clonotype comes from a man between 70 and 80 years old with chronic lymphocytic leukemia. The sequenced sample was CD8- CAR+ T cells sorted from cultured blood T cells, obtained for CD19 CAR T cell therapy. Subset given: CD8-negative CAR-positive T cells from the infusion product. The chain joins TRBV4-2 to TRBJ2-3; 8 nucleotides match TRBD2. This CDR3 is CASSQGLARDTQYF. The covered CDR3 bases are TGTGCCAGCAGCCAAGGACTAGCGAGAGATACG.